This TCR beta chain was recovered during a study of cytomegalovirus exposure and HLA in healthy donors. Study at large: Later analysis reported that the approximately 110 validation repertoires shared the platform of the 600 to 750 first-cohort repertoires.

The method was immunoSEQ multiplex PCR; TCRdb's version includes in-frame clones alone and lacks a portion of them. Of over 120,000 clones listed, about nine tenths are singletons. Per the germline V gene, CDR1 is SQVTM and CDR2 is ANQGSEA. The CDR3 consists of 10 residues. V lost 6 bases, J lost 3 bases, and 6 bases lay in between. Concerning this clone: Its cognate antigen is unknown.

Points from the study as a whole: The authors listed 150 to 200 TCR beta chains as cytomegalovirus-associated. The tendency of first-cohort TCR clusters to co-occur in the 120 or so validation repertoires was the finding of a later analysis.

The TCR originated in a woman aged 25 to 39 in good health and CMV-seropositive. The sample taken for sequencing was PBMCs. This chain connects TRBV29-1 to TRBJ2-7; no definite D call. CDR3 nucleotide sequence: TGCAGCGTGGGCGACTACGAGCAGTACTTC. Translating gives CSVGDYEQYF.